Listed here are 20 T cell receptor beta chains from one sample, sequenced in a study of cytomegalovirus exposure and HLA in healthy donors. In the PCR, 60 Vbeta and 13 Jbeta primers were used. Generated by immunoSEQ multiplex PCR, the TCRdb table keeps only in-frame clones and is missing some. Seen here are approximately 150,000 clones, under 90% observed once, and the top ten hold about 7%. The material sequenced was PBMCs. Receptors originate from a man between 25 and 39 years old in good health and CMV-seropositive.

In this sample, this clone turned up once. The chain carries TRBV5-4 and TRBJ2-3, with D uncertain. The V gene's germline CDR1 is SGHNT and CDR2 YYREEE (reference sequence). V was cut by 1 base and J by 5 bases, with 8 bases left in between. CDR3 size: 13 residues. The CDR3 spells CASSLNSQDTQYF. CDR3 in DNA: TGTGCCAGCAGCTTGAACAGCCAAGATACGCAGTATTTT. Full variable domain (remainder filled in from reference TRBV5-4 and TRBJ2-3): ETGVTQSPTHLIKTRGQQVTLRCSSQSGHNTVSWYQQALGQGPQFIFQYYREEENGRGNFPPRFSGLQFPNYSSELNVNALELDDSALYLCASSLNSQDTQYFGPGTRLTVL.

This rearrangement joins TRBV4-2 to TRBJ2-4, with TRBD1 matching over 8 bases. V lost 2 bases to trimming and J lost 0 bases; unmatched junction nucleotides: 3. There are 16 residues in the CDR3. Per germline, CDR1 LGHNA and CDR2 YNFKEQ. DNA of the CDR3: TGTGCCAGCAGCCAAATAACAGGGGGAGCCAAAAACATTCAGTACTTC. Its translation is CASSQITGGAKNIQYF.

V and J are TRBV7-9 and TRBJ1-2; 9 positions agree with TRBD1. CDR3 length: 13 amino acids. Germline assignment: CDR1 SEHNR and CDR2 FQNEAQ (reference sequence). V gave up 3 bases and J gave up 8 bases; unmatched junction bases: 4. CDR3 in DNA: TGTGCCAGCAGCTTGGGACAGGGTGCGGGCTACACCTTC. Protein: CASSLGQGAGYTF.

This chain uses TRBV5-1 with TRBJ2-1; 10 bases are shared with TRBD1. Trimming cost V 4 bases and J 3 bases; bases outside gene matches: 10. This CDR3 has 17 residues. Per germline, CDR1 SGHRS and CDR2 YFSETQ. CDR3 nucleotides: TGCGCCAGCAGCCCACTAGGTCGGACAGGGGGCTACAATGAGCAGTTCTTC. This codes for CASSPLGRTGGYNEQFF.

V gene TRBV28 combines with J gene TRBJ2-5; 11 bases match TRBD1. The CDR3 has 15 residues. V shed 6 bases, J shed 4 bases, and the junction held 7 bases outside the gene matches. CDR1 and CDR2 (germline): MDHEN, SYDVKM. CDR3 sequence reads: CASRGGTGGAETQYF. DNA for the CDR3: TGTGCCAGCAGGGGCGGGACAGGGGGTGCAGAGACCCAGTACTTC.

In this sample, this clone turned up a few times. The rearrangement joins TRBV27 to TRBJ2-7, with D maybe TRBD2 (6 bases). The germline gives CDR1 MNHEY, CDR2 SMNVEV (reference sequence). V lost 1 base, J lost 2 bases, and 15 bases lay in between. The CDR3 extends over 16 amino acids. The chain's CDR3 is CASSLYGGNPTYEQYF. The CDR3 DNA reads as TGTGCCAGCAGTTTATATGGCGGGAATCCAACCTACGAGCAGTACTTC.

The V and J genes are TRBV7-6 and TRBJ2-3, with a weak D call TRBD2 (6 bases). Germline loops: CDR1 SGHVS, CDR2 FNYEAQ. This CDR3 spans 19 amino acids. V lost 2 bases to trimming and J lost 1 base, with 22 bases between them. The CDR3: CASSLSSRLWEVRTDTQYF. As DNA, the CDR3 is TGTGCCAGCAGCTTATCATCCCGCCTATGGGAGGTTCGCACAGATACGCAGTATTTT.

This clone has a handful of counts. This rearrangement joins TRBV5-8 to TRBJ2-1, with TRBD1 identical over 9 bases. Germline V CDR1 and CDR2: SGHTS, YDEGEE. V shed 0 bases and J 2 bases; nucleotides not matched to a gene: 0. CDR3 length equals 15 residues. CDR3 sequence reads: CASSLGQGAYNEQFF. The CDR3 DNA reads TGTGCCAGCAGCTTGGGACAGGGGGCCTACAATGAGCAGTTCTTC.

The rearrangement links TRBV11-3 to TRBJ2-3; 12 bases map to TRBD2. The length of the CDR3 is 15 residues. The germline CDR1 and CDR2 sequences are SGHNT and YENEEA. The ends lost 2 bases at V and 6 bases at J; junction bases unmatched: 3. Written as DNA, the CDR3 is TGTGCCAGCAGCTTAACTAGCGGGGGGAGGGATACGCAGTATTTT. Encoded protein: CASSLTSGGRDTQYF.

J is TRBJ2-1 and V is TRBV5-1, with 10 bases aligning to TRBD1. Trimming took 6 bases from V and 6 from J; bases not matched to a gene: 12. The CDR3 covers 16 residues. Germline CDR1 reads SGHRS; CDR2 reads YFSETQ. For the CDR3, the DNA is TGCGCCAGCACCTTAGCCCGGGACAGGGGTGCCAATGAGCAGTTCTTC. Protein sequence: CASTLARDRGANEQFF.

The chain links TRBV19 to TRBJ2-7; D is possibly TRBD1 (6 bases). The CDR3 consists of 13 residues. Germline CDR1 and CDR2: LNHDA and SQIVND (reference sequence). Trimming stripped 3 bases from V and 2 bases from J, with 8 bases between. The DNA of the CDR3 is TGTGCCAGTAGTATCCAGGGGCCCTACGAGCAGTACTTC. Residues: CASSIQGPYEQYF.

The chain carries TRBV11-2 and TRBJ1-1; D perhaps matches TRBD1 (5 bases). Trimming took off 8 bases at V and 0 bases at J, with 10 bases between the two ends. The CDR3 contains 13 residues. Per the germline V gene, CDR1 is SGHAT and CDR2 is FQNNGV. The DNA of the CDR3 is TGTGCCAGCTCCAAGGGGATGAACACTGAAGCTTTCTTT. Its translation: CASSKGMNTEAFF.

The chain joins TRBV6-5 to TRBJ2-5; D unresolved. The CDR3 contains 11 residues. V lost 4 bases and J 5 bases, leaving 5 bases between the germline ends. Germline V CDR1 and CDR2: MNHEY, SVGAGI. CDR3 bases: TGTGCCAGCAGTTTATCGGAGACCCAGTACTTC. Protein: CASSLSETQYF.

J is TRBJ1-4 and V is TRBV4-2; 10 positions agree with TRBD1. The CDR3 is 16 residues long. J lost 6 bases, V lost 3 bases, and 7 bases had no gene match. The germline CDR1 and CDR2 sequences are LGHNA and YNFKEQ. DNA for the CDR3: TGTGCCAGCAGCCATGCTTCCGGGACAGGGGATGAAAAACTGTTTTTT. Its translation: CASSHASGTGDEKLFF.

This rearrangement joins TRBV19 to TRBJ1-1, with D hard to call. The CDR3 loop spans 17 amino acids. Trimming stripped 0 bases from V and 0 bases from J, with 14 bases between. CDR1 and CDR2 (germline): LNHDA, SQIVND (reference sequence). The CDR3 loop reads CASSIDALSGLNTEAFF. The CDR3 DNA sequence: TGTGCCAGTAGTATAGATGCTCTCTCCGGGTTGAACACTGAAGCTTTCTTT.

This clone was picked up one time. The chain combines TRBV13 with TRBJ1-2; D unclear. With 2 bases removed from V and 4 bases from J, the gap between germline ends came to 8 bases. This CDR3 comprises 13 residues. Germline assignment: CDR1 PRHDT and CDR2 FYEKMQ (reference sequence). CDR3: CASSLRSSYGYTF. In DNA, the CDR3 is TGTGCCAGCAGCTTACGAAGCTCCTATGGCTACACCTTC.

The rearrangement uses TRBV2 and TRBJ2-3; possibly TRBD1 for D (6 bases). This CDR3 contains 15 residues. CDR1 SNHLY and CDR2 FYNNEI come from the germline V gene. The V and J ends lost 2 bases and 2 bases respectively, with 11 bases between them. CDR3 DNA: TGTGCCAGCAGTGAATCAGGGGAAAACACAGATACGCAGTATTTT. It is translated as CASSESGENTDTQYF.

V and J are TRBV19 and TRBJ2-4; D perhaps matches TRBD1 (5 bases). This CDR3 spans 14 amino acids. Germline CDR1 reads LNHDA; CDR2 reads SQIVND (reference sequence). V was clipped by 3 bases and J by 0 bases, with 6 bases between them. The CDR3 sequence: CASSIQGAKNIQYF. CDR3 nucleotides: TGTGCCAGTAGTATCCAGGGAGCCAAAAACATTCAGTACTTC.

The chain uses TRBV11-2 and TRBJ1-3; 7 nucleotides match TRBD1. The CDR3 has 14 amino acids. Germline V gives CDR1 SGHAT, CDR2 FQNNGV. The junction had 6 bases not matched to a gene; V was cut back by 6 bases and J by 4 bases. The CDR3 bases are TGTGCCAGCAGTCCAGGGGGGCCGGGAAACACCATATATTTT. Protein product: CASSPGGPGNTIYF.

As for this clone: In the same sample, other DNA sequences code for this CDR3. V is TRBV6-8 and J is TRBJ2-7; 13 bases line up with TRBD2. CDR1 and CDR2 (germline): MNHGY, SAAAGT. The CDR3 totals 16 residues. V trimming: 0 bases; J trimming: 9 bases; junction bases outside the gene matches: 8. The CDR3 is CASSYSTSGGPLGQYF. The CDR3 DNA reads TGTGCCAGCAGTTACTCGACTAGCGGGGGGCCGTTGGGGCAGTACTTC.